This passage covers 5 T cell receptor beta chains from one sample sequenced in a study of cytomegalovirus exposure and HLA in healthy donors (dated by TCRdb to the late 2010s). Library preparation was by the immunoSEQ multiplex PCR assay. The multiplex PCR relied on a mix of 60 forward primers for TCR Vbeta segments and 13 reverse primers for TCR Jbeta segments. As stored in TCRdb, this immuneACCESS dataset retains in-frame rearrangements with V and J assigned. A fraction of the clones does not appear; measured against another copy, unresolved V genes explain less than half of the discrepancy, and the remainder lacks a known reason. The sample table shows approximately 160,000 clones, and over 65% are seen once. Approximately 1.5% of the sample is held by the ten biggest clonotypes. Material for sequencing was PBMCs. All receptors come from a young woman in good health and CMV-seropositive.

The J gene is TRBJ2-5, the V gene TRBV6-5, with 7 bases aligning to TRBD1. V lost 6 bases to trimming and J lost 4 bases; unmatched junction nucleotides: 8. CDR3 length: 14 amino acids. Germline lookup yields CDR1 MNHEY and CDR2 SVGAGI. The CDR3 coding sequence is TGTGCCAGCAGAATTTTTGAGGGGGCAGAGACCCAGTACTTC. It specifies CASRIFEGAETQYF.

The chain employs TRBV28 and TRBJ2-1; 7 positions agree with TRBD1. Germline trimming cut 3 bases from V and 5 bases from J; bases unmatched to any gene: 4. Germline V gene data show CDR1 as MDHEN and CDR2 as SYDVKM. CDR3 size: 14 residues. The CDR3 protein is CASSFPDRDNEQFF. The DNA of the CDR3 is TGTGCCAGCAGTTTCCCTGACAGGGACAATGAGCAGTTCTTC.

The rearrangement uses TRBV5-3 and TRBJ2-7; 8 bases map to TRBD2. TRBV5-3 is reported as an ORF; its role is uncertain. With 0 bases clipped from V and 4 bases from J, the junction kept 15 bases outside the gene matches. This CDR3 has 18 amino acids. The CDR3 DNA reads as TGTGCCAGAAGCTTGGCTTCGGTCGCTAGCGGGCTTTTTTACGAGCAGTACTTC. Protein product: CARSLASVASGLFYEQYF.

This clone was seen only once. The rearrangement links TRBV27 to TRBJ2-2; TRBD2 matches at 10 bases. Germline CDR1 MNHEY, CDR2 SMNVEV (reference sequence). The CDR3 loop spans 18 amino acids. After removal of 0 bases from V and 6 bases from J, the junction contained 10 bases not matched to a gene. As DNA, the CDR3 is TGTGCCAGCAGTTTATCGAGAAGCGGGAGGGCCGTCGCCGGGGAGCTGTTTTTT. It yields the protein CASSLSRSGRAVAGELFF.

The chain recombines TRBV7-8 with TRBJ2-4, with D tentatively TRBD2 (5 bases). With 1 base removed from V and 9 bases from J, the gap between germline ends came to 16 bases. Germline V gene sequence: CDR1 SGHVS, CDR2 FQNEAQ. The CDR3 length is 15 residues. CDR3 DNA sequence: TGTGCCAGCAGCTTAGAGCGGCTAGGGTTGACCATTCAGTACTTC. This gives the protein CASSLERLGLTIQYF.